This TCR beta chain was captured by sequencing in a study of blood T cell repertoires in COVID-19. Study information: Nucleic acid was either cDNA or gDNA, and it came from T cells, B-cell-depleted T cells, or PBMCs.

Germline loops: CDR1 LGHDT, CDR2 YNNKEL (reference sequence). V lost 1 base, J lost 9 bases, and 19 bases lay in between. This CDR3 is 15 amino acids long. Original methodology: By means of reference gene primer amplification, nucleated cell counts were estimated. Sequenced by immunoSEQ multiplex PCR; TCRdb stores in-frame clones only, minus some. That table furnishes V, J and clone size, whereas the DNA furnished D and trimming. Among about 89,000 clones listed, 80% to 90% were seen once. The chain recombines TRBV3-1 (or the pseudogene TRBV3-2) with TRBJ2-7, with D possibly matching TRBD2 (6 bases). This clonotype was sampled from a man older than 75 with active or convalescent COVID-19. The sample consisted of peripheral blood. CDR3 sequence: CASSQGDSGSLRQYF. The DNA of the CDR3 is TGTGCCAGCAGCCAAGGTGATAGCGGCAGCCTTCGGCAGTACTTC.